The TCR beta chain described here comes from a study of CD8+CD57+ T cells in acquired aplastic anemia. The CDR3 extends over 17 amino acids. CDR1 ENHRY and CDR2 SYGVKD come from the germline V gene. The V gene lost 10 bases and the J gene lost 1 base, with 23 bases spanning the gap. All patients picked for sequencing had shown, by flow cytometry, an expansion of CD8+CD57+ cells. There were no patients without severe acquired aplastic anemia. Turning to this clonotype: What it binds is unknown.

Study-wide findings and caveats: The number of CD8+ CDR3 sequences shared by patients and controls was approximately 31. For CD8+ Simpson's diversity, patients and controls showed no significant difference.

Genomic DNA, serving as template, underwent TCR beta VDJ and CDR3 profiling. Using its own MiXCR run on the reads, TCRdb lists one record per CDR3 protein. The sample records fewer than 85,000 distinct CDR3 sequences, just over 70% being singletons. Sequencing used sorted CD4+, CD8+, or CD8+CD57+ T cells (not recorded which) from PBMCs. This clonotype was sampled from a human donor with aplastic anemia. The chain is built from TRBV10-3 and TRBJ1-5; D is possibly TRBD1 (6 bases). The CDR3 reads CATSGFGGRLSNQPQHF. Here the CDR3 DNA reads TGTGCCACCTCAGGGTTTGGGGGGCGATTGAGCAATCAGCCCCAGCATTTT.